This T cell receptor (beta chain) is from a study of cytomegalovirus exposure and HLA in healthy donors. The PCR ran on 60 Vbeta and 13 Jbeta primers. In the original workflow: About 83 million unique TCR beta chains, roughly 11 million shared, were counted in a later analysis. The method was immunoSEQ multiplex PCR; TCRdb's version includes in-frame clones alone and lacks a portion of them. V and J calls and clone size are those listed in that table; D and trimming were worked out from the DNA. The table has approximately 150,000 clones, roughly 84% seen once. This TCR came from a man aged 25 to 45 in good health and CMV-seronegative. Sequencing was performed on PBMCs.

This CDR3 is CASGNGQGARGYTF. The CDR3 DNA reads TGTGCTAGTGGGAATGGACAGGGGGCAAGGGGCTACACCTTC. J is TRBJ1-2 and V is TRBV12-5, with 11 bases identical to TRBD1. CDR3 size: 14 residues. J lost 8 bases, V lost 6 bases, and 8 bases had no gene match. The germline V gene has CDR1 LGHNT and CDR2 FRNRAP.